Presented here are 17 T cell receptor beta chains from one specimen sequenced in a study of radiotherapy plus CTLA-4 blockade in lung cancer. Sequencing used immunoSEQ multiplex PCR; TCRdb keeps in-frame clones, though not all of them. This sample yields 80,000 to 100,000 clones, of which approximately 85% are seen a single time; 3% to 3.5% belongs to the top ten. The sequenced sample was peripheral blood, obtained from a patient treated with radiotherapy plus ipilimumab. The receptors stem from a human donor with non-small cell lung cancer who had a partial response to radiotherapy plus ipilimumab.

This rearrangement joins TRBV6-1 to TRBJ2-7, with 11 nucleotides matching TRBD1. V shed 4 bases and J 5 bases; nucleotides not matched to a gene: 4. The CDR3 extends over 14 amino acids. Germline V gene lookup returns CDR1 MNHNS and CDR2 SASEGT. CDR3 sequence reads: CASSGGQGGNEQYF. CDR3 coding DNA: TGTGCCAGCAGTGGGGGACAGGGGGGGAACGAGCAGTACTTC.

V gene TRBV9 combines with J gene TRBJ2-7; TRBD1 aligns across 9 bases. J lost 1 base, V lost 3 bases, and 5 bases had no gene match. Germline V gene data show CDR1 as SGDLS and CDR2 as YYNGEE. CDR3 length: 15 amino acids. The DNA for the CDR3 is TGTGCCAGCAGCGCGGGACAGGGTTTATCCTACGAGCAGTACTTC. It codes for CASSAGQGLSYEQYF. Based on the CDR3 plus reference TRBV9 and TRBJ2-7, the full variable domain is DSGVTQTPKHLITATGQRVTLRCSPRSGDLSVYWYQQSLDQGLQFLIQYYNGEERAKGNILERFSAQQFPDLHSELNLSSLELGDSALYFCASSAGQGLSYEQYFGPGTRLTVT.

V usage is TRBV5-1 and J usage is TRBJ1-2; no reliable D call. The CDR3 covers 12 residues. V dropped 0 bases and J dropped 6 bases, with 6 bases sitting between them. Germline CDR1 and CDR2: SGHRS and YFSETQ. The CDR3: CASSLARNGYTF. CDR3 DNA: TGCGCCAGCAGCTTGGCCAGGAATGGCTACACCTTC.

Only a few counts were recorded for this clone. The rearrangement uses TRBV5-1 and TRBJ2-5; possible D gene TRBD2, 6 bases. V was pared by 0 bases and J by 5 bases, with 8 bases between. The CDR3 is 13 residues long. Germline V gene sequence: CDR1 SGHRS, CDR2 YFSETQ. The CDR3 here is CASSLELAETQYF. For the CDR3, the DNA is TGCGCCAGCAGCTTGGAGCTAGCGGAGACCCAGTACTTC.

The chain has TRBV9 and TRBJ2-7; weak D call: TRBD1 (7 bases). V lost 4 bases and J 8 bases, leaving 19 bases between the germline ends. Germline lookup yields CDR1 SGDLS and CDR2 YYNGEE. This CDR3 has 14 amino acids. The CDR3 DNA is TGTGCCAGCAGCCCGCGGGACAGCCAGTTTAAGCAGTACTTC. Its protein is CASSPRDSQFKQYF.

The gene calls are TRBV28 and TRBJ2-7; D gene ambiguous. Germline lookup yields CDR1 MDHEN and CDR2 SYDVKM. V was shortened by 5 bases and J by 3 bases, with 14 bases between the two germline ends. This CDR3 is built from 14 residues. The CDR3 coding sequence is TGTGCCAGCAGTCCTCCACGCGGAGTCTACGAGCAGTACTTC. Translated, it gives CASSPPRGVYEQYF.

J is TRBJ1-1 and V is TRBV5-1; 7 bases are a match to TRBD1. Trimming removed 0 bases from V and 2 bases from J; junction bases left unmatched: 4. Germline CDR1 SGHRS, CDR2 YFSETQ. CDR3 size: 15 residues. The chain's CDR3 is CASSLEAGGNTEAFF. CDR3 nucleotides: TGCGCCAGCAGCTTGGAGGCAGGGGGTAACACTGAAGCTTTCTTT.

The chain combines TRBV9 with TRBJ2-7, with D uncertain. Trimming cost V 0 bases and J 1 base, with 8 bases left between them. Germline CDR1 and CDR2: SGDLS and YYNGEE. The CDR3 sequence is 14 residues long. Here the CDR3 reads CASSVGTVSYEQYF. The CDR3 region has the DNA TGTGCCAGCAGCGTAGGAACAGTGTCCTACGAGCAGTACTTC.

The chain recombines TRBV5-4 with TRBJ2-3, with TRBD2 identical over 13 bases. Germline V gene sequence: CDR1 SGHNT, CDR2 YYREEE (reference sequence). The V segment lost 5 bases and the J segment 3 bases; nucleotides outside the gene matches: 3. The CDR3 contains 15 residues. The CDR3 is CASRLTSGRTDTQYF. The CDR3 nucleotides read TGTGCCAGCAGACTGACTAGCGGGAGGACAGATACGCAGTATTTT. The full variable domain, its missing parts supplied by reference TRBV5-4 and TRBJ2-3, is ETGVTQSPTHLIKTRGQQVTLRCSSQSGHNTVSWYQQALGQGPQFIFQYYREEENGRGNFPPRFSGLQFPNYSSELNVNALELDDSALYLCASRLTSGRTDTQYFGPGTRLTVL.

Written as DNA, the CDR3 is TGTGCCAGCAGCCTTAGCACAGATACGCAGTATTTT. Encoded protein: CASSLSTDTQYF. This rearrangement joins TRBV5-4 to TRBJ2-3; no clear D gene. The V and J ends lost 4 bases and 0 bases respectively, with 3 bases between them. Germline CDR1 reads SGHNT; CDR2 reads YYREEE (reference sequence). CDR3 length equals 12 residues.

In regard to this clone: Other nucleotide sequences in the sample specify the same CDR3. This chain uses TRBV28 with TRBJ1-5; D gene uncertain. CDR1 and CDR2 (germline): MDHEN, SYDVKM. V dropped 2 bases and J dropped 4 bases, with 6 bases sitting between them. The CDR3 spans 13 residues. CDR3 residues: CASSLTRNQPQHF. In nucleotides, the CDR3 is TGTGCCAGCAGTTTAACCAGAAATCAGCCCCAGCATTTT.

The chain combines TRBV5-6 with TRBJ1-2, with TRBD1 identical over 10 bases. CDR1 and CDR2 from the germline V gene are SGHDT and YYEEEE. Unmatched junction bases numbered 10, after V lost 0 bases and J lost 8 bases. The CDR3 has 16 amino acids. CDR3 loop: CASSLGPQGQGRGYTF. CDR3 in DNA: TGTGCCAGCAGCTTGGGCCCTCAGGGACAGGGGAGAGGCTACACCTTC.

The chain recombines TRBV10-1 with TRBJ2-3; TRBD1 matches at 9 bases. V gave up 6 bases and J gave up 1 base; unmatched junction bases: 8. The CDR3 is made up of 16 amino acids. Germline values: CDR1 WNHNN, CDR2 SYGVQD (reference sequence). The CDR3, as DNA: TGCGCCAGCAGCGGGACAGGGACTTTAGGCACAGATACGCAGTATTTT. Translating gives CASSGTGTLGTDTQYF.

This sequence joins TRBV5-5 and TRBJ2-7, with 9 bases fitting TRBD2. CDR1 and CDR2 (germline): SGHKS, YYEKEE (reference sequence). CDR3 length: 14 amino acids. Losses at the gene ends were 0 bases for V and 2 bases for J; bases not matched to a gene: 0. In DNA form, the CDR3 reads TGTGCCAGCAGCTTGGCTAGCGGGGCCTACGAGCAGTACTTC. Translated, it gives CASSLASGAYEQYF.

This clone turned up a few times. This CDR3 is also generated by other DNA sequences in the sample. The chain joins TRBV30 to TRBJ2-5, with 7 bases aligning to TRBD2. The J segment lost 5 bases and the V segment lost 0 bases, leaving 0 bases of the junction unmatched. CDR3 length: 12 residues. Germline V lookup: CDR1 GTSNPN, CDR2 SVGIG (reference sequence). Here the CDR3 DNA reads TGTGCCTGGAGTGTGGGGGGGGAGACCCAGTACTTC. Its translation: CAWSVGGETQYF.

V gene TRBV11-2 combines with J gene TRBJ2-3; 11 bases fit TRBD2. The CDR3 loop spans 17 amino acids. Germline CDR1 and CDR2: SGHAT and FQNNGV. J lost 0 bases, V lost 5 bases, and 7 bases had no gene match. Here the CDR3 DNA reads TGTGCCAGCAGCGCGTACCGGACTAGCGGGAGCACAGATACGCAGTATTTT. This translates into CASSAYRTSGSTDTQYF.

This clone was observed a handful of times. The rearrangement joins TRBV10-3 to TRBJ1-1, with a possible D match to TRBD1 (6 bases). V dropped 0 bases and J dropped 0 bases, with 8 bases sitting between them. This CDR3 region has 15 residues. Germline values: CDR1 ENHRY, CDR2 SYGVKD. The CDR3 loop is CAISESPGVNTEAFF. CDR3 nucleotide sequence: TGTGCCATCAGTGAGTCGCCAGGGGTGAACACTGAAGCTTTCTTT.